The 24 T cell receptor beta chains below all came from one sample that was sequenced in a study of blood T cell repertoires in COVID-19. Repertoires were generated with immunoSEQ multiplex PCR, while TCRdb's copy carries only in-frame clones and drops some. There are some 200,000 clones in the sample; 87% occur only once, and 0.7% to 0.9% lies in the top ten. The specimen sequenced was peripheral blood. Receptors were obtained from a young woman who had recovered from COVID-19.

The chain couples TRBV5-4 to TRBJ1-1, with a weak D call TRBD1 (5 bases). This CDR3 comprises 14 residues. Germline V gene sequence: CDR1 SGHNT, CDR2 YYREEE (reference sequence). Deletions cut 1 base from V and 1 base from J, with 8 bases between. CDR3 region: CASSLRTPNTEAFF. The CDR3 DNA reads TGTGCCAGCAGCTTGAGGACACCGAACACTGAAGCTTTCTTT.

This chain uses TRBV19 with TRBJ2-1, with 11 bases aligning to TRBD2. Germline CDR1 reads LNHDA; CDR2 reads SQIVND (reference sequence). Germline trimming cut 4 bases from V and 9 bases from J; bases unmatched to any gene: 8. The CDR3 spans 15 residues. The DNA of the CDR3 is TGTGCCAGTAGTAAGGGAACTAGCGGGGGCGGTGAGCAGTTCTTC. This gives the protein CASSKGTSGGGEQFF.

This chain joins TRBV29-1 and TRBJ1-2; D unclear. The germline V gene encodes CDR1 SQVTM and CDR2 ANQGSEA. V dropped 3 bases and J dropped 1 base, with 9 bases sitting between them. This CDR3 is built from 13 residues. The CDR3 region has the DNA TGCAGCGTTGACACAGAATATAACTATGGCTACACCTTC. It encodes CSVDTEYNYGYTF.

This clone appeared once. The rearrangement uses TRBV4-1 and TRBJ2-7, with 7 bases aligning to TRBD1. CDR3 length equals 13 residues. With V trimmed by 3 bases and J by 5 bases, 4 bases remained unmatched. CDR1 MGHRA and CDR2 YSYEKL come from the germline V gene. The CDR3 sequence is CASSHRTGDEQYV. In nucleotides, the CDR3 is TGCGCCAGCAGCCACAGAACAGGGGACGAGCAGTACGTC.

The chain employs TRBV11-3 and TRBJ2-1; the D is unclear. V lost 5 bases and J 12 bases, leaving 17 bases between the germline ends. The germline V gene has CDR1 SGHNT and CDR2 YENEEA. CDR3 length equals 13 residues. CDR3 residues: CASSPSNTGWQFF. CDR3 in DNA: TGTGCCAGCAGCCCTAGTAACACCGGGTGGCAGTTCTTC.

The rearrangement joins TRBV4-1 to TRBJ2-3; 7 bases are shared with TRBD2. The germline gives CDR1 MGHRA, CDR2 YSYEKL. V gave up 5 bases and J gave up 1 base; unmatched junction bases: 12. The CDR3 length is 17 residues. CDR3 bases: TGCGCCAGCAGCTTGGCGGGAGACGCTTCTGGCACAGATACGCAGTATTTT. Its translation is CASSLAGDASGTDTQYF.

This clone was seen a single time. V gene TRBV7-2 combines with J gene TRBJ2-7; TRBD2 matches at 11 bases. The CDR3 length is 15 residues. Germline CDR1 is SGHTA and CDR2 is FQGNSA. V was pared by 8 bases and J by 3 bases, with 9 bases of the junction left unmatched. As DNA, the CDR3 is TGTGCCAGCCGAGAGACTAGCGGGGACCTCTACGAGCAGTACTTC. This sequence encodes CASRETSGDLYEQYF. Combining the CDR3 with reference TRBV7-2 and TRBJ2-7 gives the whole variable domain GAGVSQSPSNKVTEKGKDVELRCDPISGHTALYWYRQSLGQGLEFLIYFQGNSAPDKSGLPSDRFSAERTGGSVSTLTIQRTQQEDSAVYLCASRETSGDLYEQYFGPGTRLTVT.

V and J are TRBV28 and TRBJ2-7, with D perhaps matching TRBD1 (6 bases). Trimming removed 5 bases at V and 2 bases at J, with 10 bases between. Germline V gene sequence: CDR1 MDHEN, CDR2 SYDVKM. The CDR3 length is 13 residues. CDR3 amino acids: CASSGGTAYEQYV. CDR3 bases: TGTGCCAGCAGTGGGGGCACTGCCTACGAGCAGTACGTC.

The gene calls are TRBV29-1 and TRBJ1-2; 7 bases match TRBD1. The CDR3 loop spans 14 amino acids. CDR1 SQVTM and CDR2 ANQGSEA come from the germline V gene. V was clipped by 6 bases and J by 0 bases; unmatched bases: 7. The CDR3: CSVDGQVANYGYTF. The CDR3 coding sequence is TGCAGCGTCGATGGACAGGTAGCTAACTATGGCTACACCTTC.

The chain recombines TRBV25-1 with TRBJ2-1; 10 bases agree with TRBD2. The length of the CDR3 is 16 residues. The V gene end was trimmed by 2 bases and the J gene end by 1 base; junction bases not matched to a gene: 2. The germline CDR1 and CDR2 sequences are MGHDK and SYGVNS. CDR3 DNA: TGTGCCAGCAGTGAAATACTAGCGGGATCCTACAATGAGCAGTTCTTC. It yields the protein CASSEILAGSYNEQFF. The variable domain in full, with the rest retrieved from reference TRBV25-1 and TRBJ2-1, is EADIYQTPRYLVIGTGKKITLECSQTMGHDKMYWYQQDPGMELHLIHYSYGVNSTEKGDLSSESTVSRIRTEHFPLTLESARPSHTSQYLCASSEILAGSYNEQFFGPGTRLTVL.

This clone has just one count. The chain employs TRBV7-2 and TRBJ2-5; 7 nucleotides line up with TRBD1. Trimming took 0 bases from V and 13 from J; bases not matched to a gene: 8. Germline CDR1 reads SGHTA; CDR2 reads FQGNSA. This CDR3 contains 13 residues. This CDR3 reads CASSLAAQGPRYF. The CDR3 DNA follows: TGTGCCAGCAGCTTAGCCGCACAGGGGCCTCGGTACTTC. The full variable domain, its missing parts supplied by reference TRBV7-2 and TRBJ2-5, is GAGVSQSPSNKVTEKGKDVELRCDPISGHTALYWYRQSLGQGLEFLIYFQGNSAPDKSGLPSDRFSAERTGGSVSTLTIQRTQQEDSAVYLCASSLAAQGPRYFGPGTRLLVL.

The J gene is TRBJ1-2, the V gene TRBV5-4; 7 bases are shared with TRBD1. The length of the CDR3 is 14 residues. From germline, CDR1 is SGHNT and CDR2 YYREEE (reference sequence). J lost 0 bases, V lost 5 bases, and 4 bases had no gene match. The CDR3 region has the DNA TGTGCCAGCAGTAGGGACAGTGCTAACTATGGCTACACCTTC. It codes for CASSRDSANYGYTF.

This chain links TRBV10-3 with TRBJ1-1, with a possible D match to TRBD1 (6 bases). Per germline, CDR1 ENHRY and CDR2 SYGVKD. V lost 3 bases and J lost 3, with 20 bases in between. CDR3 length: 17 amino acids. The CDR3 reads CAISDGGRFWFDTEAFF. CDR3 in DNA: TGTGCCATCAGTGACGGGGGGCGTTTTTGGTTTGACACTGAAGCTTTCTTT.

The CDR3 loop is CASKGALANTGELFF. CDR3 sequence (DNA): TGTGCCAGCAAAGGGGCCCTCGCGAACACCGGGGAGCTGTTTTTT. The chain uses TRBV7-9 and TRBJ2-2; D might be TRBD1 (5 bases). The CDR3 runs 15 residues. Trimming removed 7 bases from V and 0 bases from J, with 12 bases in between. Germline V gives CDR1 SEHNR, CDR2 FQNEAQ (reference sequence).

Many counts were recorded for this clone. The chain carries TRBV15 and TRBJ2-2, with TRBD1 matching over 11 bases. Per the germline V gene, CDR1 is LNHNV and CDR2 is YYDKDF (reference sequence). The CDR3 spans 18 residues. Trimming at V came to 3 bases and at J to 7 bases, leaving 13 bases not matched to a gene. The CDR3 DNA reads as TGTGCCACCAGCAGGCCTTTCAGGACAGGGGGCGAGGGCGGGGAGCTGTTTTTT. As protein: CATSRPFRTGGEGGELFF.

The V gene is TRBV12-3 or TRBV12-4, the J gene TRBJ2-5; 7 positions match TRBD1. The CDR3 sequence is 13 residues long. The trim removed 3 bases at V and 7 bases at J, leaving 5 bases unmatched. The CDR3 here is CASSFQGVRTQYF. Written as DNA, the CDR3 is TGTGCCAGCAGTTTCCAGGGGGTAAGGACCCAGTACTTC.

The chain couples TRBV7-9 to TRBJ2-1, with a tentative D call TRBD2 (6 bases). CDR1 and CDR2 from the germline V gene are SEHNR and FQNEAQ (reference sequence). V lost 7 bases, J lost 1 base, and 17 bases lay in between. The CDR3 has 16 residues. The CDR3, as DNA: TGTGCCAGCACCAAGGAGGGGACTCTATCCTACAATGAGCAGTTCTTC. This codes for CASTKEGTLSYNEQFF.

There are a few counts of this clone. The J gene is TRBJ1-1, the V gene TRBV6-5; TRBD1 might be the D (6 bases). CDR1 and CDR2 from the germline V gene are MNHEY and SVGAGI. V dropped 6 bases and J dropped 6 bases, with 17 bases sitting between them. CDR3 length equals 14 residues. CDR3 sequence reads: CASSPLTGSAEAFF. CDR3 DNA: TGTGCCAGCAGCCCACTCACAGGGTCCGCTGAAGCTTTCTTT.

The gene calls are TRBV4-3 and TRBJ2-1, with no clear D. The CDR3 spans 17 residues. Trimming shortened V by 0 bases and J by 0 bases, and 12 bases separated the two germline ends. Germline values: CDR1 LGHNA, CDR2 YSLEER. The CDR3 bases are TGCGCCAGCAGCCAAGACACTTTTACAGCCTCCTACAATGAGCAGTTCTTC. Translated: CASSQDTFTASYNEQFF.

The chain is built from TRBV5-1 and TRBJ1-5; tentative D call: TRBD1 (6 bases). This CDR3 region has 14 residues. V was cut by 2 bases and J by 2 bases, with 8 bases left in between. In germline, CDR1 is SGHRS, CDR2 YFSETQ. For the CDR3, the DNA is TGCGCCAGCAGCTTCCGACAGGGCAATCAGCCCCAGCATTTT. Translated, it gives CASSFRQGNQPQHF. The full variable domain, rest sourced from reference TRBV5-1 and TRBJ1-5, is KAGVTQTPRYLIKTRGQQVTLSCSPISGHRSVSWYQQTPGQGLQFLFEYFSETQRNKGNFPGRFSGRQFSNSRSEMNVSTLELGDSALYLCASSFRQGNQPQHFGDGTRLSIL.

The rearrangement joins TRBV5-1 to TRBJ2-6, with 7 bases that match TRBD1. The germline V gene has CDR1 SGHRS and CDR2 YFSETQ. The CDR3 has 16 residues. After removal of 4 bases from V and 0 bases from J, the junction contained 4 bases not matched to a gene. The CDR3 coding sequence is TGCGCCAGCAGCCTGGGACAGTACTCTGGGGCCAACGTCCTGACTTTC. Protein: CASSLGQYSGANVLTF.

The chain employs TRBV23-1 and TRBJ1-2, with 9 bases matching TRBD1. TRBV23-1 is noted as an ORF with a role that remains uncertain. The CDR3 length is 17 residues. V gave up 7 bases and J gave up 8 bases; unmatched junction bases: 20. The CDR3 DNA is TGCGCCAGCATGGGTGGATGGACAGGGGTCTACGGAAGAGGCTACACCTTC. It encodes CASMGGWTGVYGRGYTF.

V usage is TRBV19 and J usage is TRBJ2-7; 9 bases agree with TRBD2. J was trimmed by 2 bases and V by 3 bases; bases with no gene match: 5. Germline V CDR1 and CDR2: LNHDA, SQIVND (reference sequence). The CDR3 spans 15 residues. The CDR3 DNA follows: TGTGCCAGTAGTATTAGCGGGGGAGGACCCTACGAGCAGTACTTC. Its translation: CASSISGGGPYEQYF.

The chain joins TRBV30 to TRBJ2-3, with 15 bases aligning to TRBD2. The V and J ends lost 5 bases and 2 bases, in that order; junction bases with no gene match: 2. Germline V gene sequence: CDR1 GTSNPN, CDR2 SVGIG (reference sequence). The CDR3 length is 15 residues. CDR3 residues: CAWGTSGGNTDTQYF. The CDR3 nucleotides are TGTGCCTGGGGGACTAGCGGGGGGAACACAGATACGCAGTATTTT.